This T cell receptor (beta chain) was obtained from a study of cytomegalovirus exposure and HLA in healthy donors. Overall study context: Membership in the Caucasian-associated ancestry cluster was found for 75% to 90% of almost 400 genotyped donors.

Concerning this clone: Its target is unknown.

Findings and caveats of the study: Highest at DRB1 and lowest at HLA-C, TCR association rates differed among HLA loci in a later analysis.

13 Jbeta primers and 60 Vbeta primers were used for the PCR. The method was immunoSEQ multiplex PCR; TCRdb's version includes in-frame clones alone and lacks a portion of them. The sample contains more than 50,000 clones, roughly 74% of which appear only once. Per the germline V gene, CDR1 is SGHVS and CDR2 is FNYEAQ. V lost 5 bases to trimming and J lost 0 bases, with 7 bases between them. The CDR3 spans 13 residues. Each donor was healthy, and each was a bone marrow donor. V gene TRBV7-6 combines with J gene TRBJ1-1, with D unresolved. The receptor was isolated from a man aged 35 to 55 in good health and CMV-seropositive. The sequencing input was PBMCs. CDR3 DNA: TGTGCCAGCAGCACCCAGATGAACACTGAAGCTTTCTTT. Its translation is CASSTQMNTEAFF.